Reported below is one T cell receptor beta chain. Its antigen is unknown. No quality values exist for individual bases; no much larger clone is one base distant. The data are from a study of blood T cell repertoires in COVID-19 (dated by TCRdb to 2018 to 2020). At the level of the whole study: Samples covering the acute and convalescent phases of COVID-19 were provided by collaborators in the United States, Italy and Spain. Nearly every sample came with metadata listing a de-identified subject ID, COVID-19 status, age in years and sex. Samples came from the ongoing ImmuneRACE study (first 160 participants) plus 1,254 subjects from 6 global collaborators. Deeply sampled blood TCRbeta repertoires from subjects exposed to, actively infected with, or recovered from COVID-19 were included in the dataset. The prospective study material was composed of cDNA or gDNA derived from T cells, B-cell-depleted T cells, or PBMCs. The repertoires were released in a freely available public database intended as a resource for research on the immune response to SARS-CoV-2. Where available, HLA class I and class II types were taken from metadata supplied by the sample provider and were not determined by assay-based typing. Paper-wide results and their limitations: Clinical and demographic metadata were provided uncurated, with the amount varying by source and participant.

Trimming removed 6 bases from V and 2 bases from J; the gene matches leave 6 bases unexplained. CDR1 and CDR2 are read off the germline V gene as MRHNA and SNTAGT. From its cysteine to its phenylalanine, the CDR3 spans 14 amino acids. Of the read, only the CDR3 DNA is kept; its 42 bases are in frame from base 1. TCRbeta CDR3 regions were amplified from genomic DNA by means of the immunoSEQ Assay, a bias-controlled multiplex PCR. On the study's bioinformatics: The number of nucleated cells in each sample was estimated from the amplification of reference gene primers within the assay. To quantify the absolute abundance of each unique TCRbeta CDR3 rearrangement, sequence reads were collapsed and filtered. For each sample, productive Simpson clonality was calculated as the square root of Simpson's diversity index over productive rearrangements. Sourced from immuneACCESS, this table was stored by TCRdb with only in-frame sequences that have V and J called. A share of the clones is absent; for the studies checked, an unresolved V gene accounts for under half, and the remainder has no known explanation. Clone size and V and J calls were adopted from that table, with D and trimming inferred from the DNA. This sample lists 390,000 or so clones; 90% were detected once. The top ten clonotypes cover 5% to 8.5% of the sample.

Whole blood was collected in K2EDTA tubes by collaborating institutions according to the institutions' own protocols. For TCRbeta analysis, collaborators shipped samples in one of three forms: frozen whole blood, isolated PBMCs, or DNA extracted from either of those sample types. The receptor comes from a man between 18 and 29 years old with active or convalescent COVID-19. The V and J segments used are TRBV6-4 and TRBJ1-2; 7 middle bases align to TRBD1. The sequenced material came from peripheral blood. At the DNA level, the sequence is TGTGCCAGCAGCCTCGGGACAGCAAACTATGGCTACACCTTC. This is translated as CASSLGTANYGYTF.